This record covers a single TCR beta chain. This clone was observed a handful of times. Its antigen target is currently unknown. Base quality data are lacking; no much larger clone is found one base away. This sample is drawn from a study of T cells in localized non-small cell lung cancer (dated by TCRdb to 2020 to 2021). For context, the study as a whole: The study examined T cell repertoires in a few hundred patients with early-stage NSCLC and compared tumors with uninvolved tumor-adjacent lungs. The cohort comprised roughly 240 treatment-naïve NSCLC patients with resected, localized lung tumors. Of the NSCLC patients, around 130 were male and 107 were female, and the mean age was approximately 66 years.

Inclusive of the bounding cysteine and phenylalanine, the CDR3 is 14 residues long. Only the CDR3 DNA stays, 42 bases, in frame from base 1. From a lookup of the germline V gene, CDR1 and CDR2 are MDHEN and SYDVKM. The V end gives up 6 bases and the J end 5 bases, leaving 9 bases in the junction not matched to a gene. The investigation overall reported the following: Uninvolved tumor-adjacent lung showed the highest T cell clonality, higher than tumor, which suggests more focused antigenic responses in the uninvolved tumor-adjacent lung. Higher T cell density in blood was associated with longer overall survival, whereas higher clonality in adjacent lung was associated with shorter survival. Because multi-region tumor sequencing was not done, intratumor heterogeneity could not be ruled out. Because the study design was exploratory, TCR variables were selected using unadjusted p-values without false-discovery rate correction. Of the top 100 tumor clones, a median of roughly 56 were detected in paired uninvolved adjacent lung; roughly 29 were also among that lung's top 100.

The immunoSEQ Assay was used to sequence TCR beta CDR3 regions from DNA. Processing in the source paper ran as follows. To compute T cell density, TCR beta template counts were normalized to usable DNA, which was estimated by amplifying housekeeping genes. The preseqR package was used to estimate richness by extrapolating to 400,000 templates for PBMC samples and to 120,000 templates for tissue samples. Clonality was defined as one minus Pielou's evenness. Tissue-enriched TCRs were identified by differential abundance testing using productive amino-acid clonotypes, minimum total count 5 and alpha 0.1. Repertoire overlap between compartments was quantified with the Jaccard Index and Morisita Overlap Index. GLIPH grouped TCR beta CDR3s together with public tetramer-defined viral CDR3s, and a viral motif had to include at least three viral sequences and show V-gene enrichment. This is the immuneACCESS table as TCRdb keeps it, with only in-frame sequences that have V and J called. A part of the clones is gone; compared with another copy, unresolved V genes explain less than half, and the rest is unexplained. D and trimming were read from the DNA, whereas the V and J calls and clone size are those reported in that table. The sample table records 5,500 to 7,000 clones; approximately 46% of these occur just once. The top ten hold about 3.8% of the sample.

The rearrangement combines TRBV28 with TRBJ2-7; 8 of the junction bases match TRBD2. The receptor was isolated from a man between 40 and 70 years old with stage I lung adenocarcinoma. The sample consisted of lymph node tissue, taken before any cancer treatment. The CDR3 here reads CASSSPSGSNEQYF. In nucleotides, the sequence is TGTGCCAGCAGCTCTCCCAGCGGGAGTAACGAGCAGTACTTC.